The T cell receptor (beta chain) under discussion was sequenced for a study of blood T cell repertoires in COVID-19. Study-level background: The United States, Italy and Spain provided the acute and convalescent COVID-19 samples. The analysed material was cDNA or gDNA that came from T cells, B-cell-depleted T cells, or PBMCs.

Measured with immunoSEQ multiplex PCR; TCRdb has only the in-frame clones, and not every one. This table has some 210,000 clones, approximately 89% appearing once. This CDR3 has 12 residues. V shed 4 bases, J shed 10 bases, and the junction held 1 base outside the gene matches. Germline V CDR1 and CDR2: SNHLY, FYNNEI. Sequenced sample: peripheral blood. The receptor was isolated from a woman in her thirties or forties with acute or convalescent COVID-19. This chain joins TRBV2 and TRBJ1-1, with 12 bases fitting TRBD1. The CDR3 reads CASSAGQGAAFF. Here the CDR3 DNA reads TGTGCCAGCAGTGCGGGACAGGGGGCAGCTTTCTTT.